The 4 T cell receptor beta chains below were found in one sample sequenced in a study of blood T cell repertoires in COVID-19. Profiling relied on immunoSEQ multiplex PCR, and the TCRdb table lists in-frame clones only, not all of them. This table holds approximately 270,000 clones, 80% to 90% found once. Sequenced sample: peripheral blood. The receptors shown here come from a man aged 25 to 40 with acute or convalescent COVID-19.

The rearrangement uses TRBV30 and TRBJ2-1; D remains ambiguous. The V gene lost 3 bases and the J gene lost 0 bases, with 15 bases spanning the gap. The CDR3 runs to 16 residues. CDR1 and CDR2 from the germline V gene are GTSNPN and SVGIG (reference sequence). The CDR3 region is CAWRYKTGSSYNEQFF. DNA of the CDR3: TGTGCCTGGAGGTATAAGACTGGCAGCTCCTACAATGAGCAGTTCTTC.

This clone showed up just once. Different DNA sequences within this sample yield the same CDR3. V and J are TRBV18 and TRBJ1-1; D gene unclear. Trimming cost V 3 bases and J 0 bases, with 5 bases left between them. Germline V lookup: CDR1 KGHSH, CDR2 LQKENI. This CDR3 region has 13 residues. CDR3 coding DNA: TGTGCCAGCTCACCTACGGTGAACACTGAAGCTTTCTTT. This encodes CASSPTVNTEAFF.

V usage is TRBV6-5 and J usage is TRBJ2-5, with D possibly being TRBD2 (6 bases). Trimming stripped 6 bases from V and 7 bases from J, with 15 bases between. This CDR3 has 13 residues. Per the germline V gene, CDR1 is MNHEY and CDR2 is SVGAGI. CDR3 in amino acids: CASRDGRFGTQYF. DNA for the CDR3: TGTGCCAGCAGAGACGGGAGATTCGGGACCCAGTACTTC.

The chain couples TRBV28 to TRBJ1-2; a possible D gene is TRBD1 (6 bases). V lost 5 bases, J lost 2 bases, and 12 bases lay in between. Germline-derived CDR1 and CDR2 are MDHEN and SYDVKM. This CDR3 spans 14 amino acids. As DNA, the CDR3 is TGTGCCAGCAGTGAACTACAGGGAAACTATGGCTACACCTTC. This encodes CASSELQGNYGYTF.